The 32 T cell receptor beta chains listed next were all sequenced from one sample in a study of CD8 T cells in Susac syndrome. A quantity of 0.5 to 1 ug RNA underwent reverse transcription using random hexamers. TCRdb called the immunoSEQ multiplex PCR reads again in MiXCR, with one record for every CDR3 protein. The repertoire holds 330,000 or so distinct CDR3 sequences, with approximately 91% as singletons. Sequencing used CD8+ T cells from PBMCs. Source of these receptors: a human donor with multiple sclerosis.

J is TRBJ1-5 and V is TRBV29-1; D remains ambiguous. CDR1 is SQVTM and CDR2 is ANQGSEA in the germline V gene. The CDR3 has 15 residues. Trimming removed 2 bases from V and 4 bases from J, with 15 bases in between. DNA of the CDR3: TGCAGCGTTGAAACAACACCAACTGGGAATCAGCCCCAGCATTTT. Translated: CSVETTPTGNQPQHF.

The chain is built from TRBV9 and TRBJ2-1; D not resolved. V was clipped by 3 bases and J by 6 bases, with 10 bases between them. Germline CDR1 is SGDLS and CDR2 is YYNGEE. The CDR3 totals 13 residues. The CDR3 DNA sequence: TGTGCCAGCAGCGCCGGTACGGTCAATGAGCAGTTCTTC. Its protein product is CASSAGTVNEQFF.

The rearrangement joins TRBV12-3 or TRBV12-4 to TRBJ1-5, with D unclear. V was trimmed by 7 bases and J by 0 bases, leaving 10 bases between them. The CDR3 runs 14 residues. The CDR3 coding sequence is TGTGCCAGCACCGAGGCGGATAGCAATCAGCCCCAGCATTTT. Its protein product is CASTEADSNQPQHF.

The chain has TRBV27 and TRBJ2-3; 10 nucleotides agree with TRBD1. The CDR3 has 15 amino acids. Germline V gene data show CDR1 as MNHEY and CDR2 as SMNVEV (reference sequence). Trimming removed 7 bases from V and 0 bases from J; junction bases left unmatched: 4. The CDR3 DNA is TGTGCCAGCACTGTGACAGGGGGCAGCACAGATACGCAGTATTTT. This encodes CASTVTGGSTDTQYF.

The CDR3 sequence is CASSLALFGTSGSYEQYF. The CDR3 DNA reads TGTGCCAGCAGCTTAGCTTTGTTTGGGACTAGCGGGAGTTACGAGCAGTACTTC. The rearrangement uses TRBV11-2 and TRBJ2-7; TRBD2 matches 14 bases. CDR1 is SGHAT and CDR2 is FQNNGV in the germline V gene. CDR3 length: 18 residues. V dropped 1 base and J dropped 4; count of bases not matched to a gene: 9. Using reference TRBV11-2 and TRBJ2-7 for the parts outside the CDR3, the full variable domain is EAGVAQSPRYKIIEKRQSVAFWCNPISGHATLYWYQQILGQGPKLLIQFQNNGVVDDSQLPKDRFSAERLKGVDSTLKIQPAKLEDSAVYLCASSLALFGTSGSYEQYFGPGTRLTVT.

J is TRBJ2-5 and V is TRBV7-9, with no clear D. CDR1 SEHNR and CDR2 FQNEAQ come from the germline V gene (reference sequence). Trimming left V 5 bases short and J 5 bases short, with 9 bases between. This CDR3 comprises 12 residues. CDR3 nucleotides: TGTGCCAGCAGCAACAGTGGGGAGACCCAGTACTTC. This translates into CASSNSGETQYF.

Here the CDR3 DNA reads TGCGCCAGCAGCGCTGACGTGGCCTATGGCTACACCTTC. It translates to CASSADVAYGYTF. V usage is TRBV10-2 and J usage is TRBJ1-2; D is ambiguous. V shed 6 bases and J shed 4 bases, with 12 bases lying between them. The CDR3 consists of 13 residues. In germline, CDR1 is WSHSY, CDR2 SAAADI.

This rearrangement joins TRBV11-2 to TRBJ1-2; TRBD1 is a possible D gene (5 bases). Germline-derived CDR1 and CDR2 are SGHAT and FQNNGV. The CDR3 totals 15 residues. V lost 2 bases and J lost 3, with 13 bases in between. CDR3 coding DNA: TGTGCCAGCAGCTTACAGGGTGCTTGGGACTATGGCTACACCTTC. Its protein product is CASSLQGAWDYGYTF. Drawing the rest from reference TRBV11-2 and TRBJ1-2, the complete variable domain is EAGVAQSPRYKIIEKRQSVAFWCNPISGHATLYWYQQILGQGPKLLIQFQNNGVVDDSQLPKDRFSAERLKGVDSTLKIQPAKLEDSAVYLCASSLQGAWDYGYTFGSGTRLTVV.

V is TRBV20-1 and J is TRBJ1-1, with 8 bases that match TRBD1. The germline CDR1 and CDR2 sequences are DFQATT and SNEGSKA (reference sequence). The CDR3 covers 15 residues. With V trimmed by 3 bases and J by 4 bases, 10 bases remained unmatched. CDR3 amino acids: CSASGETGESTEAFF. CDR3 nucleotides: TGCAGTGCTAGCGGAGAGACAGGGGAGAGCACTGAAGCTTTCTTT.

The J gene is TRBJ2-1, the V gene TRBV11-2, with D perhaps matching TRBD2 (7 bases). This CDR3 has 15 amino acids. Trimming took off 5 bases at V and 7 bases at J, with 18 bases between the two ends. Germline CDR1 is SGHAT and CDR2 is FQNNGV. The CDR3 is CASSLGGQFSNEQFF. Written as DNA, the CDR3 is TGTGCCAGCAGCCTCGGGGGGCAGTTTTCAAATGAGCAGTTCTTC.

The chain is built from TRBV6-5 and TRBJ1-1, with unresolved D. The CDR3 sequence is 14 residues long. CDR1 and CDR2 from the germline V gene are MNHEY and SVGAGI. V gave up 0 bases and J gave up 0 bases, with 5 bases separating them. CDR3 residues: CASSYSNMNTEAFF. DNA of the CDR3: TGTGCCAGCAGTTACTCAAATATGAACACTGAAGCTTTCTTT.

The rearrangement links TRBV6-6 to TRBJ2-7, with TRBD1 matching over 7 bases. The length of the CDR3 is 12 residues. The germline V gene has CDR1 MNHNY and CDR2 SVGAGI (reference sequence). V lost 7 bases and J lost 6; bases outside the gene matches: 6. CDR3 residues: CASKGQGVEQYF. CDR3 in DNA: TGTGCCAGCAAAGGTCAGGGGGTCGAGCAGTACTTC.

The V call is TRBV12-3 or TRBV12-4, the J call TRBJ2-3; D is ambiguous. This CDR3 is 14 amino acids long. V lost 3 bases to trimming and J lost 4 bases, with 11 bases between them. CDR3 DNA sequence: TGTGCCAGCAGTTTGTTTGCTAGGGCAGATACGCAGTATTTT. Translating gives CASSLFARADTQYF.

V and J are TRBV20-1 and TRBJ2-1, with 11 positions matching TRBD2. The CDR3 consists of 20 residues. The V segment lost 5 bases and the J segment 4 bases; nucleotides outside the gene matches: 22. The germline CDR1 and CDR2 sequences are DFQATT and SNEGSKA (reference sequence). CDR3 DNA sequence: TGCAGTGCTCCCCCTTTCCTAGCGGGAGGTCCCATGGTACGGTACAATGAGCAGTTCTTC. Encoded protein: CSAPPFLAGGPMVRYNEQFF.

The chain carries TRBV10-3 and TRBJ2-2; no firm D call. Germline V gene lookup returns CDR1 ENHRY and CDR2 SYGVKD. CDR3 size: 15 residues. V gave up 4 bases and J gave up 2 bases, with 11 bases separating them. Written as DNA, the CDR3 is TGTGCCATCAGTGGAGTGACTTTAAACACCGGGGAGCTGTTTTTT. As protein: CAISGVTLNTGELFF.

This clonotype came up a few times. The chain uses TRBV6-2 or TRBV6-3 and TRBJ2-5, with unresolved D. CDR1 and CDR2 from the germline V gene are MNHEY and SVGEGT. Trimming stripped 5 bases from V and 1 base from J, with 8 bases between. The CDR3 runs to 13 residues. CDR3: CASSRTAQETQYF. The CDR3 DNA is TGTGCCAGCAGTCGGACGGCCCAAGAGACCCAGTACTTC.

The chain carries TRBV29-1 and TRBJ2-2; no definite D call. CDR1 and CDR2 (germline): SQVTM, ANQGSEA. The CDR3 contains 12 residues. The germline V and J ends were trimmed by 5 bases and 1 base, with 5 bases remaining between them. CDR3 amino acids: CSVNWNTGELFF. The CDR3 DNA reads as TGCAGCGTTAACTGGAACACCGGGGAGCTGTTTTTT.

CDR3 sequence (DNA): TGCAGTGCTAGAAGGGACAGTGAGTTGGTAGGCTACACCTTC. Protein sequence: CSARRDSELVGYTF. The rearrangement links TRBV20-1 to TRBJ1-2; 7 nucleotides agree with TRBD1. The CDR3 length is 14 residues. V was pared by 2 bases and J by 8 bases, with 11 bases of the junction left unmatched. CDR1 and CDR2 (germline): DFQATT, SNEGSKA (reference sequence).

This clonotype was seen only a few times. The chain uses TRBV6-2 or TRBV6-3 and TRBJ2-2; 7 nucleotides agree with TRBD2. V trimming: 5 bases; J trimming: 3 bases; junction bases outside the gene matches: 9. Germline lookup yields CDR1 MNHEY and CDR2 SVGEGT. This CDR3 has 16 amino acids. CDR3 sequence (DNA): TGTGCCAGCAGTCCACGGACTAGTGGGGACACCGGGGAGCTGTTTTTT. Its protein is CASSPRTSGDTGELFF.

The chain is built from TRBV4-3 and TRBJ2-7, with D perhaps TRBD1 (5 bases). The germline V gene has CDR1 LGHNA and CDR2 YSLEER. The CDR3 runs to 15 residues. V shed 1 base and J shed 0 bases, with 10 bases lying between them. In DNA form, the CDR3 reads TGCGCCAGCAGCCAAGGAAGGGGCACCTCCTACGAGCAGTACTTC. This sequence encodes CASSQGRGTSYEQYF.

V and J are TRBV3-1 and TRBJ2-1; TRBD2 aligns across 9 bases. Trimming at V came to 0 bases and at J to 4 bases, leaving 1 base not matched to a gene. The CDR3 contains 15 residues. Germline assignment: CDR1 LGHDT and CDR2 YNNKEL (reference sequence). CDR3 in amino acids: CASSQETSGYNEQFF. The CDR3 nucleotides are TGTGCCAGCAGCCAAGAAACTAGCGGGTACAATGAGCAGTTCTTC.

This chain joins TRBV15 and TRBJ2-7, with TRBD2 as a possible D gene (6 bases). V was trimmed by 2 bases and J by 0 bases, leaving 8 bases between them. CDR1 is LNHNV, CDR2 YYDKDF, per germline (reference sequence). The CDR3 loop spans 14 amino acids. The CDR3 is CATSRQGLSYEQYF. The CDR3, as DNA: TGTGCCACCAGCAGACAGGGACTCTCCTACGAGCAGTACTTC.

V usage is TRBV4-1 and J usage is TRBJ2-2; 7 nucleotides match TRBD1. V was clipped by 10 bases and J by 4 bases; unmatched bases: 6. The germline V gene has CDR1 MGHRA and CDR2 YSYEKL. The CDR3 consists of 13 residues. For the CDR3, the DNA is TGCGCCACCAACCGACAGGGCACCGGGGAGCTGTTTTTT. Protein: CATNRQGTGELFF.

V usage is TRBV20-1 and J usage is TRBJ1-2; D possibly corresponds to TRBD1 (6 bases). The CDR3 is 13 amino acids. Trimming pared 1 base from V and 4 bases from J, leaving 10 bases between. CDR1 is DFQATT and CDR2 is SNEGSKA in the germline V gene (reference sequence). In DNA, the CDR3 is TGCAGTGCTAGAGGGACAGTTCCCTATGGCTACACCTTC. This sequence encodes CSARGTVPYGYTF.

The chain uses TRBV13 and TRBJ2-7; TRBD2 aligns across 8 bases. CDR3 length equals 15 residues. Germline V gene sequence: CDR1 PRHDT, CDR2 FYEKMQ (reference sequence). J was trimmed by 4 bases and V by 3 bases; bases with no gene match: 8. The CDR3 DNA is TGTGCCAGCAGCTTCTCGGGACTAGTACCTTACGAGCAGTACTTC. Protein sequence: CASSFSGLVPYEQYF.

The chain carries TRBV19 and TRBJ1-2; D may be TRBD1 (5 bases). The CDR3 spans 18 residues. The germline CDR1 and CDR2 sequences are LNHDA and SQIVND (reference sequence). The V end was cut by 2 bases, the J end by 4 bases, with 23 bases between. In DNA, the CDR3 is TGTGCCAGTAGTATACCAATCCTATCGACAGCCAAGGGCTATGGCTACACCTTC. It specifies CASSIPILSTAKGYGYTF.

This chain connects TRBV3-1 to TRBJ2-5; TRBD1 matches 8 bases. Germline CDR1 reads LGHDT; CDR2 reads YNNKEL (reference sequence). The CDR3 extends over 14 amino acids. Trimming cost V 7 bases and J 3 bases; bases outside gene matches: 7. The CDR3 DNA reads TGTGCCAGCACTCGGGGGACAGGTGAAGAGACCCAGTACTTC. It specifies CASTRGTGEETQYF.

The chain uses TRBV20-1 and TRBJ2-1, with D possibly being TRBD1 or TRBD2 (5 bases each). Germline CDR1 DFQATT, CDR2 SNEGSKA (reference sequence). This CDR3 has 16 amino acids. The V end lost 4 bases, the J end lost 10 bases, and 26 bases lay between the germline ends. The CDR3 sequence is CSAILRVRDGSREQFF. Here the CDR3 DNA reads TGCAGTGCTATCCTTAGGGTTAGGGACGGGTCTAGGGAGCAGTTCTTC.

V and J are TRBV2 and TRBJ2-7; the match to TRBD1 covers 8 bases. Per the germline V gene, CDR1 is SNHLY and CDR2 is FYNNEI. The CDR3 runs to 14 residues. Trimming cost V 8 bases and J 5 bases; bases outside gene matches: 11. CDR3 in amino acids: CASQGAQGVDEQYF. The CDR3 DNA sequence: TGTGCCAGCCAGGGGGCCCAGGGAGTCGACGAGCAGTACTTC. The full variable domain, completed using reference TRBV2 and TRBJ2-7, is EPEVTQTPSHQVTQMGQEVILRCVPISNHLYFYWYRQILGQKVEFLVSFYNNEISEKSEIFDDQFSVERPDGSNFTLKIRSTKLEDSAMYFCASQGAQGVDEQYFGPGTRLTVT.

V and J are TRBV6-1 and TRBJ1-5, with D uncertain. The CDR3 has 16 amino acids. V shed 4 bases and J shed 0 bases, with 13 bases lying between them. Germline values: CDR1 MNHNS, CDR2 SASEGT. CDR3 loop: CASSALGGFSNQPQHF. CDR3 bases: TGTGCCAGCAGTGCCCTGGGCGGCTTTAGCAATCAGCCCCAGCATTTT.

The chain employs TRBV7-9 and TRBJ1-1; D is possibly TRBD1 (5 bases). V lost 10 bases, J lost 1 base, and 10 bases lay in between. Germline-derived CDR1 and CDR2 are SEHNR and FQNEAQ (reference sequence). The CDR3 extends over 12 amino acids. CDR3 DNA sequence: TGTGCCACCAAAACAGGGAACACTGAAGCTTTCTTT. Translated, it gives CATKTGNTEAFF. Filled out from reference TRBV7-9 and TRBJ1-1, the complete variable domain reads DTGVSQNPRHKITKRGQNVTFRCDPISEHNRLYWYRQTLGQGPEFLTYFQNEAQLEKSRLLSDRFSAERPKGSFSTLEIQRTEQGDSAMYLCATKTGNTEAFFGQGTRLTVV.

The chain employs TRBV7-3 and TRBJ2-1; possibly TRBD2 for D (6 bases). The V gene lost 0 bases and the J gene lost 5 bases, with 14 bases spanning the gap. This CDR3 spans 16 amino acids. Germline CDR1 is SGHTA and CDR2 is FQGTGA. CDR3 nucleotides: TGTGCCAGCAGCTTAACTGACGGGGCGGGGCACAATGAGCAGTTCTTC. This sequence encodes CASSLTDGAGHNEQFF.